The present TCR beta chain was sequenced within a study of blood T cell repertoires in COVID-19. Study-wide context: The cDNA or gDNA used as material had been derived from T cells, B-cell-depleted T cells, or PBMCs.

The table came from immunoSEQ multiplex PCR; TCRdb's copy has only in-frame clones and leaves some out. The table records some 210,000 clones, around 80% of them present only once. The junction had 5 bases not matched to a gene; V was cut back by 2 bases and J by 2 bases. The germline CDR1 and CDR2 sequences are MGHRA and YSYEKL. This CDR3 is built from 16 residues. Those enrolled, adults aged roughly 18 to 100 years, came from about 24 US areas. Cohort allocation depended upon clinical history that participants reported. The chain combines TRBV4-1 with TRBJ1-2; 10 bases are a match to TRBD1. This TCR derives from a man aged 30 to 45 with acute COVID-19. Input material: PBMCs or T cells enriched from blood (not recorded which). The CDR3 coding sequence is TGCGCCAGCAGCCAATACGGGACAGGGGAGAACTATGGCTACACCTTC. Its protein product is CASSQYGTGENYGYTF.